The 8 T cell receptor beta chains listed next were all sequenced from one sample in a study of T-cell memory formation after mild COVID-19. TCRdb used MiXCR to reprocess the 5' RACE reads, holding one entry per CDR3 protein. The table shows about 270,000 distinct CDR3 sequences, with under 20% occurring only once. Sequenced sample: PBMCs or a T cell subset sorted from them (not recorded which). These receptors were obtained from a man aged 18 to 35 who had mild COVID-19 (a few samples of this study predate the infection). Cell type and time point are not known.

The rearrangement uses TRBV6-5 and TRBJ2-3; TRBD2 aligns across 13 bases. CDR1 is MNHEY and CDR2 is SVGAGI in the germline V gene. Trimming at V came to 2 bases and at J to 4 bases, leaving 0 bases not matched to a gene. The CDR3 consists of 15 residues. CDR3 region: CASSYTSGGADTQYF. CDR3 DNA sequence: TGTGCCAGCAGTTACACTAGCGGGGGGGCAGATACGCAGTATTTT.

The chain employs TRBV25-1 and TRBJ1-6; 10 nucleotides match TRBD1. The junction had 11 bases not matched to a gene; V was cut back by 3 bases and J by 9 bases. Germline CDR1 and CDR2: MGHDK and SYGVNS. The CDR3 runs 17 residues. DNA for the CDR3: TGTGCCAGCAGTGATCTTCGGACAGGGGGGATAATTTCACCCCTCCACTTT. It yields the protein CASSDLRTGGIISPLHF.

This sequence joins TRBV4-2 and TRBJ2-5; 8 nucleotides match TRBD2. This CDR3 has 17 residues. The V and J ends lost 0 bases and 3 bases, in that order; junction bases with no gene match: 9. Germline V gene lookup returns CDR1 LGHNA and CDR2 YNFKEQ. Written as DNA, the CDR3 is TGTGCCAGCAGCCAAGAGGCTGGCGGGGGGCTAAAAGAGACCCAGTACTTC. Its translation is CASSQEAGGGLKETQYF.

The V gene is TRBV4-2, the J gene TRBJ2-5; D gene unclear. CDR1 is LGHNA and CDR2 is YNFKEQ in the germline V gene. This CDR3 comprises 15 residues. V lost 0 bases and J 1 base, leaving 9 bases between the germline ends. The CDR3 reads CASSQDADFQETQYF. The CDR3 coding sequence is TGTGCCAGCAGCCAAGACGCCGACTTCCAAGAGACCCAGTACTTC.

The J gene is TRBJ2-2, the V gene TRBV9; D is undetermined. Per the germline V gene, CDR1 is SGDLS and CDR2 is YYNGEE. V lost 2 bases and J lost 3, with 11 bases in between. This CDR3 has 15 amino acids. CDR3 sequence: CASSVMGRDTGELFF. CDR3 DNA: TGTGCCAGCAGCGTGATGGGCCGGGACACCGGGGAGCTGTTTTTT.

This clonotype was counted at least ten times. The chain carries TRBV7-9 and TRBJ2-5; no clear D gene. Germline CDR1 reads SEHNR; CDR2 reads FQNEAQ (reference sequence). There are 13 residues in the CDR3. V lost 5 bases to trimming and J lost 7 bases, with 14 bases between them. CDR3 region: CASSPDLGGTQYF. CDR3 DNA sequence: TGTGCCAGCAGCCCGGATCTAGGTGGGACCCAGTACTTC.

V is TRBV28 and J is TRBJ1-6; 7 bases match TRBD1. The V gene end was trimmed by 6 bases and the J gene end by 5 bases; junction bases not matched to a gene: 7. Germline loops: CDR1 MDHEN, CDR2 SYDVKM. The CDR3 consists of 15 residues. CDR3 DNA sequence: TGTGCCAGCAGACCTACAGGACAGGATAATTCACCCCTCCACTTT. It codes for CASRPTGQDNSPLHF. The full variable domain, rest sourced from reference TRBV28 and TRBJ1-6, is DVKVTQSSRYLVKRTGEKVFLECVQDMDHENMFWYRQDPGLGLRLIYFSYDVKMKEKGDIPEGYSVSREKKERFSLILESASTNQTSMYLCASRPTGQDNSPLHFGNGTRLTVT.

Only a few counts were recorded for this clonotype. J is TRBJ2-7 and V is TRBV10-2; 7 bases line up with TRBD1. The germline CDR1 and CDR2 sequences are WSHSY and SAAADI. The CDR3 runs to 20 residues. Trimming took 8 bases from V and 4 from J; bases not matched to a gene: 29. The CDR3 region is CASATYHIDREFTVSYEQYF. CDR3 nucleotide sequence: TGCGCCAGCGCGACATACCACATTGACAGGGAGTTTACGGTTTCATACGAGCAGTACTTC.